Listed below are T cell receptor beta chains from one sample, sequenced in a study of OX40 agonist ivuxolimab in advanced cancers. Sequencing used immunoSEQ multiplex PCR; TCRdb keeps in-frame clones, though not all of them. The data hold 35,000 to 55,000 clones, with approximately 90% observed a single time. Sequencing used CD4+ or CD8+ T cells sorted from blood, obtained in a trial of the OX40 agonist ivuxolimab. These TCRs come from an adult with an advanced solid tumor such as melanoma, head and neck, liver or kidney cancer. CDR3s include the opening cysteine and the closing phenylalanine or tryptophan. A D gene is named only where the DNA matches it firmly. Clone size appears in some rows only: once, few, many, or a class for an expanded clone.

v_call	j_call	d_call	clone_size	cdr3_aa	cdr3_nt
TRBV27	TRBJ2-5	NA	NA	CASSLSIRETQYF	TGTGCCAGCAGTTTATCAATCAGGGAGACCCAGTACTTC
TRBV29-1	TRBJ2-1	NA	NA	CSARGYNEQFF	TGCAGCGCCCGTGGCTACAATGAGCAGTTCTTC
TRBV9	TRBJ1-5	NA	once	CASSGEPNFNQPQHF	TGTGCCAGCAGTGGCGAGCCGAATTTTAATCAGCCCCAGCATTTT
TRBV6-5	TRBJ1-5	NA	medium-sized	CASSYSGGSNQPQHF	TGTGCCAGCAGTTACTCGGGCGGTAGCAATCAGCCCCAGCATTTT
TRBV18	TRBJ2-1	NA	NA	CASSPPQGWNEQFF	TGTGCCAGCTCACCACCTCAGGGTTGGAATGAGCAGTTCTTC
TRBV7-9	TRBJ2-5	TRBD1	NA	CASSLGLRGGFNQETQYF	TGTGCCAGCAGCTTAGGTCTCCGAGGGGGCTTTAACCAAGAGACCCAGTACTTC
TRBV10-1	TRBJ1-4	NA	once	CASSEDVNEKLFF	TGCGCCAGCAGTGAAGATGTTAATGAAAAACTGTTTTTT
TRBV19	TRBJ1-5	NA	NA	CASTRRTRSNQPQHF	TGTGCCAGTACCCGAAGGACCCGGAGCAATCAGCCCCAGCATTTT
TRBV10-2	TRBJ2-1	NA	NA	CASIARRGGNEQFF	TGCGCCAGCATTGCCCGACGTGGCGGCAATGAGCAGTTCTTC
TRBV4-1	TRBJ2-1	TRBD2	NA	CASSPGLAGQLYNEQFF	TGCGCCAGCAGCCCGGGACTAGCGGGGCAGCTCTACAATGAGCAGTTCTTC
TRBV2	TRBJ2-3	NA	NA	CARRTENRGDTQYF	TGTGCCAGGAGGACGGAGAATAGGGGCGATACGCAGTATTTT
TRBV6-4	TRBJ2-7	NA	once	CASSKESSYEQYF	TGTGCCAGCAGTAAGGAGAGCTCCTACGAGCAGTACTTC
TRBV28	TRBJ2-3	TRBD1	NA	CASSTGGTDTQYF	TGTGCCAGCTCGACAGGGGGCACAGATACGCAGTATTTT
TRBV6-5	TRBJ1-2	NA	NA	CASHDRNYGYTF	TGTGCCAGCCATGACAGGAACTATGGCTACACCTTC
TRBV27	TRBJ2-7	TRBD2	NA	CASSVRLAENYEQYF	TGTGCCAGCAGTGTAAGACTAGCGGAAAACTACGAGCAGTACTTC
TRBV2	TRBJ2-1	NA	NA	CASTHSNPGTPQFF	TGTGCCAGCACCCACTCCAATCCGGGGACCCCCCAGTTCTTC
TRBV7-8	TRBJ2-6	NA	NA	CASSFRGGGVSGANVLTF	TGTGCCAGCAGCTTTCGGGGAGGCGGAGTCTCTGGGGCCAACGTCCTGACTTTC
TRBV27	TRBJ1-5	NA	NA	CASSPSLRVSNQPQHF	TGTGCCAGCTCTCCCTCCCTCAGAGTTAGCAATCAGCCCCAGCATTTT
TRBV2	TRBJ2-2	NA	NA	CASNGVSKGTGELFF	TGTGCCAGCAACGGAGTCAGTAAGGGCACCGGGGAGCTGTTTTTT
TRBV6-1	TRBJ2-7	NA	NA	CASSEHGHRSYEQYF	TGTGCCAGCAGTGAACATGGGCATAGGTCCTACGAGCAGTACTTC
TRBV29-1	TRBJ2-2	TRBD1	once	CSVWTGGNTGELFF	TGCAGCGTTTGGACAGGGGGTAACACCGGGGAGCTGTTTTTT
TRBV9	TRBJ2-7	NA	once	CASSVGGAPAGEQYF	TGTGCCAGCAGCGTAGGGGGGGCGCCGGCGGGCGAGCAGTACTTC
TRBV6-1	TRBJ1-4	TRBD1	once	CASKRTGATNEKLFF	TGTGCCAGTAAGAGAACAGGGGCAACTAATGAAAAACTGTTTTTT
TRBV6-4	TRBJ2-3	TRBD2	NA	CASSDGLAGADTQYF	TGTGCCAGCAGTGACGGACTAGCGGGAGCAGATACGCAGTATTTT
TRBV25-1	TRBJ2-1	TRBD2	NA	CASSLAGGNNEQFF	TGTGCCAGCAGTTTAGCGGGAGGGAACAATGAGCAGTTCTTC
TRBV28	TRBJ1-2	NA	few	CASSIAGPSVSYGYTF	TGTGCCAGCTCAATTGCCGGGCCCTCCGTATCCTATGGCTACACCTTC
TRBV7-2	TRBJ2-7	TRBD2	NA	CASRYRTSGNPYEQYF	TGTGCCAGCAGGTACCGGACTAGCGGGAATCCCTACGAGCAGTACTTC
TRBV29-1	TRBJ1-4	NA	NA	CSVLDGGVKLFF	TGCAGCGTTCTGGACGGGGGCGTAAAACTGTTTTTT
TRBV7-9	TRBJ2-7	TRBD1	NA	CASSMGTGYEQYF	TGTGCCAGCAGCATGGGGACAGGGTACGAGCAGTACTTC
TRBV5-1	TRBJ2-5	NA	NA	CASSPFPGQETQYF	TGCGCCAGCAGCCCCTTCCCCGGGCAAGAGACCCAGTACTTC
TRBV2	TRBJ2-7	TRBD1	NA	CASSDGQGHYEQYF	TGTGCCAGCAGTGACGGACAGGGCCACTACGAGCAGTACTTC
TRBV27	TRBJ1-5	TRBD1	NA	CASRTTGGHSNQPQHF	TGTGCCAGCAGGACGACAGGGGGCCATAGCAATCAGCCCCAGCATTTT
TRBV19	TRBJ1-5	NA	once	CASNLAAGHQPQHF	TGTGCCAGTAATTTAGCCGCGGGACATCAGCCCCAGCATTTT
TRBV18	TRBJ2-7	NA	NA	CASSPVNEGEQYF	TGTGCCAGCTCACCAGTGAATGAGGGGGAGCAGTACTTC
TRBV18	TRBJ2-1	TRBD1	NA	CASSPQGQNNEQFF	TGTGCCAGCTCACCACAGGGACAGAACAATGAGCAGTTCTTC